This TCR beta chain was observed in a study of shared clonotypes between healthy human individuals. Study summary: Researchers assigned three CD4 naive, three CD4 memory, two CD8 naive and one CD8 memory plate to each donor. Study outcomes and limitations: Only blood was sampled, and tissue TCR repertoires likely differ from blood ones. Compared with memory subsets, naive subsets generally had larger estimated richness. Despite large depth, sorted-subset datasets appeared incompletely sequenced.

Assay: immunoSEQ multiplex PCR; the TCRdb copy retains only in-frame clones and omits some. The sample has nearly 2 million clones, roughly 95% seen once. Naive CD8 isolation took CD45RO-negative cells positively selected for CCR7 and excluded terminally differentiated effector memory CD45RA+ cells. Comments on this clone: What it binds is unknown.

V was pared by 4 bases and J by 8 bases, with 25 bases between. The CDR3 is 17 amino acids. The germline CDR1 and CDR2 sequences are SGHDT and YYEEEE. The rearrangement uses TRBV5-6 and TRBJ2-4; a weak D match, TRBD2 (6 bases). The clonotype was recovered from a man aged 18 to 29 in good health. Sequenced input: naive CD8+ T cells sorted from blood. The CDR3 nucleotides are TGTGCCAGCAGCCCGGGGGACGGGTCCGCATACAGTTACATTCAGTACTTC. The encoded protein is CASSPGDGSAYSYIQYF.